The 11 T cell receptor beta chains below come from one sample, sequenced in a study of T cell repertoires in cytomegalovirus infection. These TCRs are of unknown antigen specificity. TCRdb re-called the reads through MiXCR, storing one row per CDR3 protein. The table lists approximately 730,000 distinct CDR3 sequences, almost 30% of them singletons. This sample comprised cultured CD8+ T cells from PBMCs, obtained from culture after CMV antigen stimulation. All receptors derive from a human donor in good health (CMV status not recorded). Some clones in this sample may be carry-over from other donors' samples.

This clonotype has just a few counts. The V call is TRBV5-6, the J call TRBJ2-3, with a tentative D call TRBD1 (6 bases). V dropped 4 bases and J dropped 4 bases, with 16 bases sitting between them. The CDR3 has 15 residues. Germline lookup yields CDR1 SGHDT and CDR2 YYEEEE. The CDR3 region has the DNA TGTGCCAGCAGCCCCTACAGGGCCGGGGCAGATACGCAGTATTTT. This sequence encodes CASSPYRAGADTQYF.

As regards this clonotype: The CDR3 ends on some other residue instead of the conserved phenylalanine or tryptophan, so this is likely a read error. The chain joins TRBV19 to TRBJ2-2; tentatively, D is TRBD1 (5 bases). Trimming stripped 1 base from V and 5 bases from J, with 14 bases between. The germline gives CDR1 LNHDA, CDR2 SQIVND (reference sequence). The CDR3 is made up of 16 amino acids. CDR3 sequence reads: CASSIVYGAGTGELFS. The CDR3 DNA reads TGTGCCAGTAGTATAGTTTACGGCGCAGGGACCGGGGAGCTGTTTTCT.

The gene calls are TRBV12-3 or TRBV12-4 and TRBJ1-1; D possibly corresponds to TRBD1 (6 bases). With 5 bases removed from V and 5 bases from J, the gap between germline ends came to 21 bases. CDR3 length: 16 amino acids. This chain's CDR3 is CASSLGTHGGKTEAFF. The CDR3 DNA is TGTGCCAGCAGTCTAGGGACACACGGGGGGAAGACTGAAGCTTTCTTT.

This clonotype was counted only a few times. J is TRBJ1-2 and V is TRBV25-1; D gene unclear. CDR1 and CDR2 from the germline V gene are MGHDK and SYGVNS. CDR3 length: 12 amino acids. Deletions cut 7 bases from V and 4 bases from J, with 10 bases between. This CDR3 reads CASKEGLYGYTF. As DNA, the CDR3 is TGTGCCAGCAAAGAAGGTCTCTATGGCTACACCTTC.

The chain is built from TRBV7-9 and TRBJ2-7, with D unresolved. From germline, CDR1 is SEHNR and CDR2 FQNEAQ (reference sequence). The length of the CDR3 is 14 residues. Trimming cost V 4 bases and J 3 bases, with 13 bases left between them. The CDR3 protein is CASSSSIGRYEQYF. CDR3 coding DNA: TGTGCCAGCAGCTCATCAATTGGTCGCTACGAGCAGTACTTC.

This rearrangement joins TRBV12-3 or TRBV12-4 to TRBJ2-1; TRBD2 matches at 8 bases. The CDR3 contains 16 residues. V shed 5 bases, J shed 3 bases, and the junction held 9 bases outside the gene matches. Here the CDR3 DNA reads TGTGCCAGCAGTCCCTTCCCAGCGGGGGACTACAATGAGCAGTTCTTC. As protein: CASSPFPAGDYNEQFF.

This clonotype was detected a few times. This chain connects TRBV28 to TRBJ1-5; 7 bases line up with TRBD1. The CDR3 extends over 14 amino acids. The V gene's germline CDR1 is MDHEN and CDR2 SYDVKM. V was clipped by 5 bases and J by 3 bases; unmatched bases: 4. CDR3 protein: CASSHRGYNQPQHF. CDR3 in DNA: TGTGCCAGCAGTCACAGGGGCTACAATCAGCCCCAGCATTTT.

In this sample, this clonotype turned up a few times. The rearrangement uses TRBV5-6 and TRBJ2-1, with D possibly TRBD2 on 7 matching bases. CDR1 is SGHDT and CDR2 is YYEEEE in the germline V gene. The CDR3 contains 17 residues. V lost 6 bases, J lost 0 bases, and 19 bases lay in between. The CDR3 sequence is CASNPRGGLSSYNEQFF. The CDR3 DNA follows: TGTGCCAGCAACCCTAGGGGGGGCCTCAGCTCCTACAATGAGCAGTTCTTC.

This clonotype occurred a few times. The rearrangement uses TRBV6-2 or TRBV6-3 and TRBJ2-7; D remains unclear. The CDR3 covers 15 residues. V lost 0 bases to trimming and J lost 3 bases, with 12 bases between them. Germline CDR1 reads MNHEY; CDR2 reads SVGEGT. CDR3 protein: CASSYSGLESYEQYV. CDR3 bases: TGTGCCAGCAGTTACTCAGGGTTAGAGAGCTACGAGCAGTACGTC.

This clonotype has only a few counts. J is TRBJ2-1 and V is TRBV12-3 or TRBV12-4, with 8 bases aligning to TRBD2. This CDR3 comprises 17 residues. V lost 6 bases and J lost 4; bases outside the gene matches: 14. The CDR3, as DNA: TGTGCCAGCAGCCACAGCGGGGGAACCGGGGGGTACAATGAGCAGTTCTTC. Amino acids: CASSHSGGTGGYNEQFF.

The chain has TRBV25-1 and TRBJ1-1; tentative D call: TRBD1 (5 bases). The ends were cut back, 3 bases at V and 4 bases at J, with 9 bases in the middle. Germline CDR1 and CDR2: MGHDK and SYGVNS. The CDR3 loop spans 13 amino acids. CDR3 nucleotide sequence: TGTGCCAGCAGTGAGGGGGGGGGCACTGAAGCTTTCTTT. Protein product: CASSEGGGTEAFF.